Listed below are T cell receptor beta chains from one sample, sequenced in a study of technical replicates of blood from a handful of donors. The table came from immunoSEQ multiplex PCR; TCRdb's copy has only in-frame clones and leaves some out. This sample has some 68,000 clones, with 92% found just once. Sequencing input: T cells isolated from PBMCs. The receptors come from a human donor in good health. Each CDR3 is given with its conserved first and last residue. A D gene is named only where the DNA matches it firmly. The size entry is marked missing in some rows and otherwise reads once, few, many or a size class.

TRBJ2-7 TRBV5-1 once . CASSLTFGYEQYF TGCGCCAGCAGCTTAACCTTCGGCTACGAGCAGTACTTC
TRBJ1-4 TRBV4-1 . . CASSQDPSATNEKLFF TGCGCCAGCAGCCAAGACCCCAGCGCAACTAATGAAAAACTGTTTTTT
TRBJ2-3 TRBV6-5 . . CASSYEGFTDTQYF TGTGCCAGCAGTTACGAGGGTTTCACAGATACGCAGTATTTT
TRBJ1-1 TRBV7-2 . . CASSFTPQGLNTEAFF TGTGCCAGCAGCTTTACTCCCCAGGGCTTGAACACTGAAGCTTTCTTT
TRBJ2-7 TRBV30 . . CAWSGLPSYEQYF TGTGCCTGGAGCGGACTGCCCTCCTACGAGCAGTACTTC
TRBJ2-1 TRBV15 . TRBD2 CATSRMRGRGNEQFF TGTGCCACCAGCAGGATGCGCGGGAGGGGTAATGAGCAGTTCTTC
TRBJ1-5 TRBV30 . TRBD1 CAWRSWGQPNQPQHF TGTGCCTGGAGATCGTGGGGACAGCCCAATCAGCCCCAGCATTTT
TRBJ2-1 TRBV27 . TRBD1 CASSLGDSYNEQFF TGTGCCAGCAGTTTAGGGGACAGCTACAATGAGCAGTTCTTC
TRBJ1-1 TRBV10-3 . . CAAREDTEAFF TGTGCCGCCAGAGAGGACACTGAAGCTTTCTTT
TRBJ2-7 TRBV9 . TRBD2 CASSVASGLAGGEQYF TGTGCCAGCAGCGTAGCTTCGGGACTAGCGGGAGGCGAGCAGTACTTC
TRBJ2-7 TRBV15 . . CATSRAFYYEQYF TGTGCCACCAGCAGAGCTTTCTACTACGAGCAGTACTTC
TRBJ2-1 TRBV7-3 once TRBD2 CASSSAGGGDEQFF TGTGCCAGCAGCTCAGCGGGAGGGGGTGATGAGCAGTTCTTC
TRBJ2-1 TRBV9 . TRBD2 CASSLRGTSSYNEQFF TGTGCCAGCAGCCTAAGGGGGACTAGCTCCTACAATGAGCAGTTCTTC
TRBJ2-5 TRBV27 . TRBD2 CASSLLAGGPQETQYF TGTGCCAGCAGTTTACTAGCGGGAGGGCCTCAAGAGACCCAGTACTTC
TRBJ1-3 TRBV9 . . CASSVDLGNTIYF TGTGCCAGCAGCGTAGATCTAGGAAACACCATATATTTT
TRBJ2-2 TRBV21-1 . . CATRGPSNTGELFF TGTGCCACCCGAGGGCCATCGAACACCGGGGAGCTGTTTTTT
TRBJ2-3 TRBV7-9 . TRBD2 CASSPLAGSTDTQYF TGTGCCAGCAGCCCACTAGCGGGTAGCACAGATACGCAGTATTTT
TRBJ2-1 TRBV10-3 . TRBD2 CAVGGSRNEQFF TGTGCCGTTGGCGGGAGCCGTAATGAGCAGTTCTTC
TRBJ2-6 TRBV27 . . CASSLSGITGANVLTF TGTGCCAGCAGTTTGTCAGGGATCACCGGGGCCAACGTCCTGACTTTC
TRBJ2-3 TRBV19 . . CASSIAGWTDTQYF TGTGCCAGTAGTATTGCGGGATGGACAGATACGCAGTATTTT
TRBJ1-1 TRBV4-3 . TRBD1 CASSQGSGQGKNTEAFF TGCGCCAGCAGCCAAGGTTCTGGACAGGGGAAGAACACTGAAGCTTTCTTT
TRBJ1-1 TRBV29-1 . TRBD1 CSVAAGTGGTEAFF TGCAGCGTTGCCGCCGGGACAGGGGGGACTGAAGCTTTCTTT
TRBJ1-1 TRBV29-1 . . CSVEPNEAFF TGCAGCGTTGAACCTAATGAAGCTTTCTTT
TRBJ2-1 TRBV7-9 . TRBD2 CASSLSPTSGSYNEQFF TGTGCCAGCAGCTTATCCCCCACTAGCGGCTCCTACAATGAGCAGTTCTTC
TRBJ1-5 TRBV7-9 . TRBD1 CASSAQGVGTYSNQPQHF TGTGCCAGCAGCGCCCAGGGGGTGGGAACATATAGCAATCAGCCCCAGCATTTT